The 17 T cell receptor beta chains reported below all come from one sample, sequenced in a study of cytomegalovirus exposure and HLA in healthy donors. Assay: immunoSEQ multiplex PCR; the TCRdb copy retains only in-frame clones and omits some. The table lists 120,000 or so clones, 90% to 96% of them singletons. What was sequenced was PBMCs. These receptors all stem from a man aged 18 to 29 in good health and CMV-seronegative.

The CDR3 nucleotides are TGTGCCAGCAGCCCTGGACAGGGGGATCGCAATCAGCCCCAGCATTTT. Translated, it gives CASSPGQGDRNQPQHF. V is TRBV5-6 and J is TRBJ1-5, with 10 nucleotides matching TRBD1. The V segment lost 4 bases and the J segment 2 bases; nucleotides outside the gene matches: 6. Looked up from germline, CDR1 is SGHDT and CDR2 is YYEEEE. The CDR3 length is 16 residues.

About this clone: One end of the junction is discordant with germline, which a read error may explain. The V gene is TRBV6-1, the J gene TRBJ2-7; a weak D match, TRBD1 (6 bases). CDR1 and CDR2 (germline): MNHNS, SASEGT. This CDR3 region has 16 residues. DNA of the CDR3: TGTGCCAGCAGGGAAGGTTTCCTGGACAGTTCCTACGAGCAGTACTTC. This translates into CASREGFLDSSYEQYF.

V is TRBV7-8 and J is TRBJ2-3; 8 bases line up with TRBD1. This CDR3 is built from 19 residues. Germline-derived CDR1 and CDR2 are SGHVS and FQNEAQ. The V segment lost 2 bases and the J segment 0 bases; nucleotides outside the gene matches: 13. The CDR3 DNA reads TGTGCCAGCAGCTTATCAGGGGGCCGTAAAAAACGAAGCACAGATACGCAGTATTTT. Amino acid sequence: CASSLSGGRKKRSTDTQYF.

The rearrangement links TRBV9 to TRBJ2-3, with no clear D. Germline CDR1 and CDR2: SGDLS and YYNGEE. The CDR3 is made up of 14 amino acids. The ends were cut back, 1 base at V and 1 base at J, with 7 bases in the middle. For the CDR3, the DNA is TGTGCCAGCAGCGTATTTGAGGGCACAGATACGCAGTATTTT. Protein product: CASSVFEGTDTQYF.

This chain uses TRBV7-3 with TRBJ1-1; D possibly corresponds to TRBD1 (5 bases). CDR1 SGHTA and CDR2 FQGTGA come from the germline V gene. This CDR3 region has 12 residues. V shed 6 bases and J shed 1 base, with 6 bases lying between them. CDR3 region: CASRGENTEAFF. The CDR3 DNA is TGTGCCAGCAGAGGGGAGAACACTGAAGCTTTCTTT.

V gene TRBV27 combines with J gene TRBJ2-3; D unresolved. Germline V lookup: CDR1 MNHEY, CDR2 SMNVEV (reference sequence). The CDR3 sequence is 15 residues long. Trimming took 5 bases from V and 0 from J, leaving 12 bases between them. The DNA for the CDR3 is TGTGCCAGCAGTCTAGACGCCTCTAGCACAGATACGCAGTATTTT. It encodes CASSLDASSTDTQYF.

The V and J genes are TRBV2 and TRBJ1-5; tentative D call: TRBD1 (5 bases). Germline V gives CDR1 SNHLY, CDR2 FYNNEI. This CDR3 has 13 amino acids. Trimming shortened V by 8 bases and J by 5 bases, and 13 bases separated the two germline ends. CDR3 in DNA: TGTGCCAGCGGGGATGGGGGGTATCAGCCCCAGCATTTT. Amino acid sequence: CASGDGGYQPQHF.

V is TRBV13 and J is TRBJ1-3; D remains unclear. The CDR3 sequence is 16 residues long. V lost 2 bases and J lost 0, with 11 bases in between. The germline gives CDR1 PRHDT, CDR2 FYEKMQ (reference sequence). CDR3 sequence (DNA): TGTGCCAGCAGCTTACTTTCAGGCCACTCTGGAAACACCATATATTTT. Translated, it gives CASSLLSGHSGNTIYF.

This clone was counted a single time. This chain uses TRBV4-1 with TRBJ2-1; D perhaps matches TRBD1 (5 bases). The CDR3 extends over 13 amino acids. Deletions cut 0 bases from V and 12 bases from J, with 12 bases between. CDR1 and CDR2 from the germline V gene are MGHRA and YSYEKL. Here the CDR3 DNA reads TGCGCCAGCAGCCAAGAACAGGAAAGGGTGCAGTTCTTC. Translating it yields CASSQEQERVQFF.

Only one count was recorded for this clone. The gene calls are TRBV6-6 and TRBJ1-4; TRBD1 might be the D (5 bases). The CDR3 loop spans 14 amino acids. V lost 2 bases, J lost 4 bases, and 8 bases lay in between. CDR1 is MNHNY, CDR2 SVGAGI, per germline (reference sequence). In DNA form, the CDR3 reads TGTGCCAGCAGTTACGGTGACAGTAATGAAAAACTGTTTTTT. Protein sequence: CASSYGDSNEKLFF.

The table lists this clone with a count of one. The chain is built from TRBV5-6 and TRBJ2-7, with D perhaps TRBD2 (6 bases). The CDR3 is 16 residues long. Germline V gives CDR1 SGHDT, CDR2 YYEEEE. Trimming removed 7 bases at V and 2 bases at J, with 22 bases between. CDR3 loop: CASGPASGDSTYEQYF. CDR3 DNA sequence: TGTGCCAGCGGGCCGGCTTCCGGGGACTCTACCTACGAGCAGTACTTC.

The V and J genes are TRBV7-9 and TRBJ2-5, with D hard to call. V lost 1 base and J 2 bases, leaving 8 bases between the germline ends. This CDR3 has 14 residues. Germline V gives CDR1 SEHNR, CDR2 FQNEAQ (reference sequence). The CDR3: CASSLVQPQETQYF. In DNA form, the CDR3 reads TGTGCCAGCAGCTTAGTACAGCCTCAAGAGACCCAGTACTTC.

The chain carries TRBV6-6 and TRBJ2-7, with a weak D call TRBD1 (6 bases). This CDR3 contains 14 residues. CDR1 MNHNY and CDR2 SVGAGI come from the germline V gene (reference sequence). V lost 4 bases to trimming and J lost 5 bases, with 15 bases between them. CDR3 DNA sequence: TGTGCCAGCAGTTTTCGTTACGACAGGCACGAGCAGTACTTC. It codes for CASSFRYDRHEQYF.

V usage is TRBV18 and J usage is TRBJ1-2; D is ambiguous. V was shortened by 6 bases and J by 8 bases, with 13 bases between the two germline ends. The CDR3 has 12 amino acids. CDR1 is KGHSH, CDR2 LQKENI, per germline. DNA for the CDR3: TGTGCCAGCTCCCCCTCACAGTGGGGCTACACCTTC. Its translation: CASSPSQWGYTF.

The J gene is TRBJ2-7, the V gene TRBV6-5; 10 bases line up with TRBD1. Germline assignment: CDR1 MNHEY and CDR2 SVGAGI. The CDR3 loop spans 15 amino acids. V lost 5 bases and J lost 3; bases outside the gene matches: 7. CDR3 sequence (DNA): TGTGCCAGCAGTCCGGACAGGGGGGCGATCTACGAGCAGTACTTC. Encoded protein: CASSPDRGAIYEQYF.

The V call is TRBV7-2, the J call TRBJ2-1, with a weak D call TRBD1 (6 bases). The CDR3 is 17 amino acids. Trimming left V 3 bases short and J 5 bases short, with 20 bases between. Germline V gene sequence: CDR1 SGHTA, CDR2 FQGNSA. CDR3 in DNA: TGTGCCAGCAGCTTCGGGGTAGTTGGGCAGGGGAACAATGAGCAGTTCTTC. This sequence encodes CASSFGVVGQGNNEQFF.

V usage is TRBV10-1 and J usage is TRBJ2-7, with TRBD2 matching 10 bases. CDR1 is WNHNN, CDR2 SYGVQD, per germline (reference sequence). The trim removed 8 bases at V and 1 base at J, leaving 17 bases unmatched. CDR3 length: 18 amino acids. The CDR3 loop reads CASDHCEPSGSRSYEQYF. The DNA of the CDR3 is TGCGCCAGCGACCATTGTGAGCCTAGCGGGAGTAGGTCCTACGAGCAGTACTTC.